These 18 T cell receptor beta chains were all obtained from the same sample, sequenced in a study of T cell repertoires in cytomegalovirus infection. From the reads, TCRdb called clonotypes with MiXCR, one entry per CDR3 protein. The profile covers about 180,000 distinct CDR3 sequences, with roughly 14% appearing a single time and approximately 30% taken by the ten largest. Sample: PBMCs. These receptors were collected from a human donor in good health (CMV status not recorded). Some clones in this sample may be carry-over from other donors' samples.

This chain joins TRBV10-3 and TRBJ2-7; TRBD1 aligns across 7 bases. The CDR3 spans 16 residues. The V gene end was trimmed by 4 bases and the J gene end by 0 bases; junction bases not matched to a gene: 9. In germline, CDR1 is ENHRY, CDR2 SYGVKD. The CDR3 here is CAISATGVGGSYEQYF. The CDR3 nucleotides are TGTGCCATCAGTGCAACAGGGGTCGGAGGCTCCTACGAGCAGTACTTC.

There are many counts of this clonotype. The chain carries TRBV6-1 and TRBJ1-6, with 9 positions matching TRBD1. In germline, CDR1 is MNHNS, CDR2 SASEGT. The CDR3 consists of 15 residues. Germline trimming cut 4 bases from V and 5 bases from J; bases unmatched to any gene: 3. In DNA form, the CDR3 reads TGTGCCAGCAGTGTAACAGGGGGCGATAATTCACCCCTCCACTTT. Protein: CASSVTGGDNSPLHF.

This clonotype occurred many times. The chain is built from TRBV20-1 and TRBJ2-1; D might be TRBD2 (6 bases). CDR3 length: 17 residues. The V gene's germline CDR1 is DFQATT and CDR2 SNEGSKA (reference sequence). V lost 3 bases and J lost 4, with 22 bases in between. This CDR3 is CSARGRGGANGYNEQFF. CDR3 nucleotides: TGCAGTGCTAGGGGGAGAGGAGGGGCCAATGGATACAATGAGCAGTTCTTC.

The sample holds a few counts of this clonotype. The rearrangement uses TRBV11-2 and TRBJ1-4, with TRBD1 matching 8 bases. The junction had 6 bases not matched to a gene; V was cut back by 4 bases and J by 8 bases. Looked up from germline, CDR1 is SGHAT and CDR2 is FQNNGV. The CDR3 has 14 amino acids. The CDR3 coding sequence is TGTGCCAGCAGCTCCGGACAGGGAGGAGAAAAACTGTTTTTT. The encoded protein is CASSSGQGGEKLFF.

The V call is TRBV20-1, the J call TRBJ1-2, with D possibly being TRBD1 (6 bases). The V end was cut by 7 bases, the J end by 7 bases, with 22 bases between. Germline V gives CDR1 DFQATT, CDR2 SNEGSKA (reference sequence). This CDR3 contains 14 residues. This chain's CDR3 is CSGEEPGAKGGYTF. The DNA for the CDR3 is TGCAGTGGGGAAGAGCCGGGGGCAAAGGGTGGCTACACCTTC.

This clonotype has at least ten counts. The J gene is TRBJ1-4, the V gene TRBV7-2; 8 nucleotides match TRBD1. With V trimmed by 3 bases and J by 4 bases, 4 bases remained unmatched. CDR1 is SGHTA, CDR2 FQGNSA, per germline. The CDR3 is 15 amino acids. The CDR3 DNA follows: TGTGCCAGCAGCTTCCAGGGGGCCGGTAATGAAAAACTGTTTTTT. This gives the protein CASSFQGAGNEKLFF.

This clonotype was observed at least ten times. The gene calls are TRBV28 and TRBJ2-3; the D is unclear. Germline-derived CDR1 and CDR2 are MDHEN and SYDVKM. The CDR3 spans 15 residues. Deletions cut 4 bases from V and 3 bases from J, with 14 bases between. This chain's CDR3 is CASSSDSHLTDTQYF. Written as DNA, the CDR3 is TGTGCCAGCAGTTCAGACTCCCATTTAACAGATACGCAGTATTTT.

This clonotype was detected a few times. CDR3 sequence: CASSQAGEQFF. The CDR3 bases are TGTGCCAGCAGCCAAGCCGGGGAGCAGTTCTTC. The J gene is TRBJ2-1, the V gene TRBV7-9; D gene uncertain. The length of the CDR3 is 11 residues. Between the trimmed V and J ends, which lost 5 bases and 10 bases, there was a span of 9 bases. The germline CDR1 and CDR2 sequences are SEHNR and FQNEAQ (reference sequence).

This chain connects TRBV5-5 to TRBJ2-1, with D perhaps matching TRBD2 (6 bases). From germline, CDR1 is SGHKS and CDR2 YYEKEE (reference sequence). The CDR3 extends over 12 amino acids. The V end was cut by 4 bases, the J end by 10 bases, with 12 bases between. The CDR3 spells CASSRPSVEQFF. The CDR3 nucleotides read TGTGCCAGCAGCCGTCCTAGCGTGGAGCAGTTCTTC.

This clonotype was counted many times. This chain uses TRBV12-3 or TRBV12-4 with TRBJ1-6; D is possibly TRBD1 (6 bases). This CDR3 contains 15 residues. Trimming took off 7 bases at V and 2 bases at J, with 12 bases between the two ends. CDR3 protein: CASNTRDTYNSPLHF. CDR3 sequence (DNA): TGTGCCAGCAATACACGGGACACCTATAATTCACCCCTCCACTTT.

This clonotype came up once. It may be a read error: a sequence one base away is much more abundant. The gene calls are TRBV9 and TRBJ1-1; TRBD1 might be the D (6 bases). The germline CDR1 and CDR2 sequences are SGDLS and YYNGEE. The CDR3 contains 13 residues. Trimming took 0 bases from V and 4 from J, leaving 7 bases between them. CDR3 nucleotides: TGTGCCAGCAGCGTAGAGGGGGGCACTGAAGCTTTCTTT. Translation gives CASSVEGGTEAFF.

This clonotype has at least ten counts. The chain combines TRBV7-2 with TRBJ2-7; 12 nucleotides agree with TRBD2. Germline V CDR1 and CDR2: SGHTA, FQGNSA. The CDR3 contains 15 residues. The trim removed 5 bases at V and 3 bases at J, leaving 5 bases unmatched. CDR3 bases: TGTGCCAGCAGCCCCAGACTAGCGGGAGACTACGAGCAGTACTTC. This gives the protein CASSPRLAGDYEQYF.

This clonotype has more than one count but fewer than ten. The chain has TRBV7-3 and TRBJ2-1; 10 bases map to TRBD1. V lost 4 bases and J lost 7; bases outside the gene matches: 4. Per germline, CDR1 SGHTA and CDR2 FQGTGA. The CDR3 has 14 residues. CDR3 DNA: TGTGCCAGCAGCTATCGGGACAGGGGTAATGAGCAGTTCTTC. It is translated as CASSYRDRGNEQFF.

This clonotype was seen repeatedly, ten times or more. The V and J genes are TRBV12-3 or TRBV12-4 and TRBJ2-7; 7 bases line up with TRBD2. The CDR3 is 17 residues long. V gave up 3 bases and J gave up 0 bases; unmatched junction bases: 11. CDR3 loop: CASSFTLGGVISYEQYF. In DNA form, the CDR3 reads TGTGCCAGCAGTTTTACCCTGGGAGGGGTGATCTCCTACGAGCAGTACTTC.

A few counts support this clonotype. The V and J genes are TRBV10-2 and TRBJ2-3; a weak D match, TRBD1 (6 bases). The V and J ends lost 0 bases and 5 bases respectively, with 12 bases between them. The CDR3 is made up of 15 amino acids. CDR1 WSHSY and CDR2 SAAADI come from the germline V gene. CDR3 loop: CASSESGAEVDTQYF. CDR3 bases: TGCGCCAGCAGTGAGTCGGGGGCAGAGGTAGATACGCAGTATTTT.

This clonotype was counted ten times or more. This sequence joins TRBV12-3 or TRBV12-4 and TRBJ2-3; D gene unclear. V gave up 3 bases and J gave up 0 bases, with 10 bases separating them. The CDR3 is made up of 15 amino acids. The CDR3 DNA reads TGTGCCAGCAGTTTCCCAGAAACTAGCACAGATACGCAGTATTTT. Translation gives CASSFPETSTDTQYF.

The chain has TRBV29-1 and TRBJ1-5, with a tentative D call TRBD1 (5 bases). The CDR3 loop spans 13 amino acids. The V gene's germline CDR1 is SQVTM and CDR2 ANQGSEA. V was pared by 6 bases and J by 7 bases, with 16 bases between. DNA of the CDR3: TGCAGCGTCGGGGGAGGGGTCAACCAGCCCCAGCATTTT. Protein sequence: CSVGGGVNQPQHF.

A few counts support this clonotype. The CDR3 reads CASSLGGLAGQETQYF. The CDR3 DNA reads as TGTGCCAGCAGCTTGGGGGGACTAGCGGGACAAGAGACCCAGTACTTC. V is TRBV5-4 and J is TRBJ2-5; 13 positions match TRBD2. Germline V gene data show CDR1 as SGHNT and CDR2 as YYREEE (reference sequence). With 0 bases clipped from V and 2 bases from J, the junction kept 1 base outside the gene matches. The length of the CDR3 is 16 residues.